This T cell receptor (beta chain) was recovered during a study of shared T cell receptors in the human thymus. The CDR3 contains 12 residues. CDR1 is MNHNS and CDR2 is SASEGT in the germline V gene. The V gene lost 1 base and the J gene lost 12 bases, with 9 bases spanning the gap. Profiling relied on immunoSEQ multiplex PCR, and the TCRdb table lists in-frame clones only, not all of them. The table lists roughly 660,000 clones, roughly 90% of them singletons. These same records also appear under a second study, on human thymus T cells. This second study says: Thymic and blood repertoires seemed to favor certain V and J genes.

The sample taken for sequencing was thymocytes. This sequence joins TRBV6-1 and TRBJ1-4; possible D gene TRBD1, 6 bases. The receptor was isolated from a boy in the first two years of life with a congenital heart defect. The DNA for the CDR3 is TGTGCCAGCAGTGAAGTAGGGGGAGAACTGTTTTTT. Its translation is CASSEVGGELFF.